This passage covers 19 T cell receptor beta chains from one sample sequenced in a study of CD8+CD57+ T cells in acquired aplastic anemia. TCR beta VDJ and CDR3 profiling used genomic DNA as template. MiXCR, applied by TCRdb to the reads, yields one record per CDR3 protein. The repertoire holds about half a million distinct CDR3 sequences, with over 25% as singletons. Sequenced patients had shown CD8+CD57+ cell expansion by flow cytometry. The sequenced material came from sorted CD4+, CD8+, or CD8+CD57+ T cells (not recorded which) from PBMCs. The receptors here all came from a human donor with aplastic anemia.

This rearrangement joins TRBV29-1 to TRBJ1-1; 8 bases match TRBD1. This CDR3 is 15 amino acids long. The germline V gene encodes CDR1 SQVTM and CDR2 ANQGSEA. CDR3 amino acids: CSEYGTGERGTEAFF. The CDR3 nucleotides read TGCAGTGAATATGGGACAGGAGAGCGGGGCACTGAAGCTTTCTTT.

The DNA for the CDR3 is TGCAGTGCGCTGGACAGCTCCTACAATGAGCAGTTCTTC. Protein product: CSALDSSYNEQFF. V and J are TRBV20-1 and TRBJ2-1; D possibly corresponds to TRBD1 (6 bases). The germline gives CDR1 DFQATT, CDR2 SNEGSKA (reference sequence). V was cut by 6 bases and J by 0 bases, with 9 bases left in between. The CDR3 covers 13 residues.

V gene TRBV7-8 combines with J gene TRBJ2-7; D gene uncertain. The CDR3 is 16 amino acids. From germline, CDR1 is SGHVS and CDR2 FQNEAQ. V dropped 0 bases and J dropped 3 bases, with 15 bases sitting between them. The CDR3, as DNA: TGTGCCAGCAGCTTAGCGAGTACAGCCCTGAACTACGAGCAGTACTTC. Residues: CASSLASTALNYEQYF.

In its sample, this clonotype was seen many times. This chain uses TRBV5-1 with TRBJ1-1, with 8 bases that match TRBD1. Germline CDR1 is SGHRS and CDR2 is YFSETQ. This CDR3 has 12 residues. V lost 3 bases to trimming and J lost 7 bases; unmatched junction nucleotides: 2. The CDR3 DNA follows: TGCGCCAGCAGCTACACAGGGGGTGAAGCTTTCTTT. It encodes CASSYTGGEAFF.

Ten or more counts support this clonotype. The chain recombines TRBV7-9 with TRBJ1-4; TRBD1 might be the D (5 bases). Germline V gives CDR1 SEHNR, CDR2 FQNEAQ (reference sequence). Trimming stripped 4 bases from V and 8 bases from J, with 11 bases between. The CDR3 covers 13 residues. CDR3 sequence (DNA): TGTGCCAGCAGCTCGCGGGGACTCGAAAAACTGTTTTTT. This sequence encodes CASSSRGLEKLFF.

V is TRBV24-1 and J is TRBJ1-2; perhaps TRBD1 as D (5 bases). The ends were cut back, 5 bases at V and 2 bases at J, with 17 bases in the middle. CDR3 size: 16 residues. The germline V gene encodes CDR1 KGHDR and CDR2 SFDVKD. In nucleotides, the CDR3 is TGTGCCACCAGTGGGGCTCCAGGGAGGCTAAACTATGGCTACACCTTC. Its translation is CATSGAPGRLNYGYTF.

The table lists this clonotype with a count of one. The gene calls are TRBV24-1 and TRBJ1-2; the D gene is possibly TRBD1 (6 bases). Deletions cut 5 bases from V and 6 bases from J, with 15 bases between. Germline lookup yields CDR1 KGHDR and CDR2 SFDVKD. The CDR3 is 14 amino acids. The CDR3 loop is CATSAYTGTHGYTF. CDR3 bases: TGTGCCACCAGTGCGTATACAGGGACTCATGGCTACACCTTC.

About this clonotype itself: Sequence at one end of the junction differs from germline and may be a read error. The rearrangement links TRBV20-1 to TRBJ2-3; D call uncertain. The germline V gene has CDR1 DFQATT and CDR2 SNEGSKA (reference sequence). This CDR3 comprises 13 residues. The CDR3 DNA reads TGCCGTGCTAGACTTTTGACCACAGATACGCAGTATTTT. Translated, it gives CRARLLTTDTQYF.

The chain recombines TRBV7-8 with TRBJ2-2, with D possibly matching TRBD1 (6 bases). The CDR3 runs to 13 residues. The germline V gene has CDR1 SGHVS and CDR2 FQNEAQ. With 10 bases removed from V and 4 bases from J, the gap between germline ends came to 13 bases. DNA of the CDR3: TGTGCCACCTCCTTAGGGGGCACCGGGGAGCTGTTTTTT. Translation gives CATSLGGTGELFF.

In its sample, this clonotype was seen many times. This sequence joins TRBV13 and TRBJ1-2; no firm D call. Looked up from germline, CDR1 is PRHDT and CDR2 is FYEKMQ (reference sequence). CDR3 size: 12 residues. V lost 3 bases to trimming and J lost 3 bases, with 5 bases between them. DNA for the CDR3: TGTGCCAGCAGCTTGAGGGACTATGGCTACACCTTC. This sequence encodes CASSLRDYGYTF. Full variable domain (remainder filled in from reference TRBV13 and TRBJ1-2): AAGVIQSPRHLIKEKRETATLKCYPIPRHDTVYWYQQGPGQDPQFLISFYEKMQSDKGSIPDRFSAQQFSDYHSELNMSSLELGDSALYFCASSLRDYGYTFGSGTRLTVV.

This clonotype was seen repeatedly, ten times or more. The rearrangement joins TRBV5-1 to TRBJ1-2; 9 bases are a match to TRBD1. The CDR3 extends over 15 amino acids. Looked up from germline, CDR1 is SGHRS and CDR2 is YFSETQ. The J segment lost 4 bases and the V segment lost 0 bases, leaving 4 bases of the junction unmatched. For the CDR3, the DNA is TGCGCCAGCAGCTTGGACGGACAGGGGATCTATGGCTACACCTTC. As protein: CASSLDGQGIYGYTF.

V is TRBV25-1 and J is TRBJ1-2, with 9 bases fitting TRBD1. Germline values: CDR1 MGHDK, CDR2 SYGVNS. J lost 3 bases, V lost 3 bases, and 2 bases had no gene match. This CDR3 has 14 residues. CDR3 DNA: TGTGCCAGCAGTGAGCGACAGGGGGACTATGGCTACACCTTC. Translating gives CASSERQGDYGYTF.

V gene TRBV5-1 combines with J gene TRBJ2-5; no definite D call. Germline values: CDR1 SGHRS, CDR2 YFSETQ. V shed 0 bases and J shed 5 bases, with 8 bases lying between them. The CDR3 is made up of 13 amino acids. CDR3 nucleotide sequence: TGCGCCAGCAGCTTGGGGTACGGGGAGACCCAGTACTTC. It translates to CASSLGYGETQYF.

This clonotype was found a few times. The chain carries TRBV7-6 and TRBJ2-5; D uncertain. CDR3 length equals 15 residues. Germline CDR1 SGHVS, CDR2 FNYEAQ. V was shortened by 1 base and J by 4 bases, with 13 bases between the two germline ends. This CDR3 is CASSLDRHQLETQYF. CDR3 sequence (DNA): TGTGCCAGCAGCTTAGACCGCCACCAGCTAGAGACCCAGTACTTC.

The chain recombines TRBV15 with TRBJ2-7, with D perhaps matching TRBD1 or TRBD2 (5 bases each). The CDR3 consists of 14 residues. Trimming left V 0 bases short and J 2 bases short, with 8 bases between. In germline, CDR1 is LNHNV, CDR2 YYDKDF (reference sequence). This CDR3 reads CATSREGPAYEQYF. The CDR3 DNA reads TGTGCCACCAGCAGAGAGGGACCAGCCTACGAGCAGTACTTC.

This clonotype has only a few counts. The CDR3 spells CASLFGDTQYF. The CDR3, as DNA: TGTGCCAGCTTGTTCGGAGATACGCAGTATTTT. This chain joins TRBV6-1 and TRBJ2-3; D gene uncertain. The length of the CDR3 is 11 residues. Germline lookup yields CDR1 MNHNS and CDR2 SASEGT. Trimming left V 8 bases short and J 5 bases short, with 8 bases between.

The chain recombines TRBV19 with TRBJ1-5; D remains unclear. Trimming took 8 bases from V and 2 from J, leaving 13 bases between them. This CDR3 has 14 residues. Per the germline V gene, CDR1 is LNHDA and CDR2 is SQIVND (reference sequence). The CDR3 bases are TGTGCCAGTGCATCAGGCAGAGGCAATCAGCCCCAGCATTTT. This encodes CASASGRGNQPQHF.

This chain joins TRBV19 and TRBJ1-5; a possible D gene is TRBD1 (5 bases). Per the germline V gene, CDR1 is LNHDA and CDR2 is SQIVND (reference sequence). CDR3 length: 13 residues. The ends were cut back, 3 bases at V and 7 bases at J, with 10 bases in the middle. The CDR3 reads CASSIGGEQPQHF. The CDR3 DNA sequence: TGTGCCAGTAGTATTGGGGGGGAGCAGCCCCAGCATTTT.

This clonotype was seen at least ten times. J is TRBJ1-2 and V is TRBV4-1; a possible D gene is TRBD1 (5 bases). The CDR3 totals 13 residues. The V gene's germline CDR1 is MGHRA and CDR2 YSYEKL. V was trimmed by 1 base and J by 7 bases, leaving 10 bases between them. The CDR3 sequence: CASSQVATGGYTF. The DNA for the CDR3 is TGCGCCAGCAGCCAAGTTGCTACAGGTGGCTACACCTTC.